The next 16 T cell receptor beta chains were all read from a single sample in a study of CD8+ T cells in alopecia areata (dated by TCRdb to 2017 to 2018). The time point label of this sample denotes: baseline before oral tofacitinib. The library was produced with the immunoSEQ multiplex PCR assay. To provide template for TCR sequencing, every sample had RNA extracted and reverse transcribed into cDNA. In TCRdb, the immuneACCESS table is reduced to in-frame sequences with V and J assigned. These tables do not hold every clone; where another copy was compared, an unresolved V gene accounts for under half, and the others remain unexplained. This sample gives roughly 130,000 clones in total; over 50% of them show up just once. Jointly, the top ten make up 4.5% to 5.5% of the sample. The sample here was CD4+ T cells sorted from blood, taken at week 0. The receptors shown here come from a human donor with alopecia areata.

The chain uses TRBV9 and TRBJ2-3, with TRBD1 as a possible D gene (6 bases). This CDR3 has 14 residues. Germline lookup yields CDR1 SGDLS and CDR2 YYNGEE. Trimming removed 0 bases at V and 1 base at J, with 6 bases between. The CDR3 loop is CASSVEGGTDTQYF. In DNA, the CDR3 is TGTGCCAGCAGCGTAGAGGGGGGCACAGATACGCAGTATTTT.

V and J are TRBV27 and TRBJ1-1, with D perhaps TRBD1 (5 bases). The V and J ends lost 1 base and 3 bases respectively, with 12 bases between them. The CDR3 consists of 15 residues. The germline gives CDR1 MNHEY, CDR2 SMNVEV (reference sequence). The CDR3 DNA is TGTGCCAGCAGTTTATTCGGGGGACGGGACACTGAAGCTTTCTTT. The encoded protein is CASSLFGGRDTEAFF.

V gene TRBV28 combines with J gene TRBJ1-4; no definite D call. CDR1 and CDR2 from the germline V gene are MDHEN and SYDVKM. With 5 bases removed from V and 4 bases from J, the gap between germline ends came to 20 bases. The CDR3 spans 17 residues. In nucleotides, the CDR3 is TGTGCCAGCAGTCTCCCACCGGACGCGATGATTAATGAAAAACTGTTTTTT. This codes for CASSLPPDAMINEKLFF.

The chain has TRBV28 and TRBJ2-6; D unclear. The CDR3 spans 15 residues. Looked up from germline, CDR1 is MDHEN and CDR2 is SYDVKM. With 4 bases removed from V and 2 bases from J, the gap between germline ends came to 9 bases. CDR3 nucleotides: TGTGCCAGCAGTTCTACCGAGACTGGGGCCAACGTCCTGACTTTC. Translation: CASSSTETGANVLTF.

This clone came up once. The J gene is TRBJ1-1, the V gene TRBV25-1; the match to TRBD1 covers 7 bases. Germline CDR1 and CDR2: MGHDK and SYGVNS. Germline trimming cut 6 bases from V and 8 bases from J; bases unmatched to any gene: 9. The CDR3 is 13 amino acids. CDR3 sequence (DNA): TGTGCCAGCAGCGACACAGGGGCCAGGGAAGCTTTCTTT. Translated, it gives CASSDTGAREAFF.

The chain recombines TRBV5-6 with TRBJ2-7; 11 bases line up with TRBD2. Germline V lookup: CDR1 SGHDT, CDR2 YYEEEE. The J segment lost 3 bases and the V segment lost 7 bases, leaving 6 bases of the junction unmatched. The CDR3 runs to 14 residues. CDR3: CASAPTSGSYEQYF. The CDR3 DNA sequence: TGTGCCAGCGCTCCTACTAGCGGGAGCTACGAGCAGTACTTC.

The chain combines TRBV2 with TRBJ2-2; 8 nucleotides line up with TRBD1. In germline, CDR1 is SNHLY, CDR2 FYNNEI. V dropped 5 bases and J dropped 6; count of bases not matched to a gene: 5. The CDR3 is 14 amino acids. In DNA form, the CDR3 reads TGTGCCAGCAGTCCGGACAGGGCCTCCGGGGAGCTGTTTTTT. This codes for CASSPDRASGELFF.

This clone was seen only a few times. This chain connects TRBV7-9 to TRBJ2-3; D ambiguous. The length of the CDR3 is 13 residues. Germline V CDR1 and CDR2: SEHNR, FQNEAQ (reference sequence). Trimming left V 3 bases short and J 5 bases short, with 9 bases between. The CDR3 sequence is CASSFEERDTQYF. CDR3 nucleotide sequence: TGTGCCAGCAGCTTCGAGGAGAGAGATACGCAGTATTTT.

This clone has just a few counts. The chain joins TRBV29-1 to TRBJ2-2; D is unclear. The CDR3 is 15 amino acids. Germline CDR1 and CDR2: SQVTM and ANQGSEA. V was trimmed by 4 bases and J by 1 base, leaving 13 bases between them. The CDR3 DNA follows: TGCAGCGTTGTAGCCGGGTCCCTGAACACCGGGGAGCTGTTTTTT. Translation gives CSVVAGSLNTGELFF.

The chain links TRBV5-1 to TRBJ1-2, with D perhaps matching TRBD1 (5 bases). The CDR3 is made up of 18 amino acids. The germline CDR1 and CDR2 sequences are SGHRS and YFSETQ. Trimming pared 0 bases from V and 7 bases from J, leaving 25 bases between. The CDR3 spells CASSLDLPPTAKGRGYTF. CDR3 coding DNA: TGCGCCAGCAGCTTGGACCTCCCGCCGACAGCCAAAGGACGTGGCTACACCTTC.

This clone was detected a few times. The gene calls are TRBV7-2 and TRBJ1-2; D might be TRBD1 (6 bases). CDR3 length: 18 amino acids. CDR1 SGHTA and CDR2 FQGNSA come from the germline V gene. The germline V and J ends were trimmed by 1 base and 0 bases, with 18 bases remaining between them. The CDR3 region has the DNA TGTGCCAGCAGCTTAGTCTGGGCCGTGGGGGCTTCTAACTATGGCTACACCTTC. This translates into CASSLVWAVGASNYGYTF.

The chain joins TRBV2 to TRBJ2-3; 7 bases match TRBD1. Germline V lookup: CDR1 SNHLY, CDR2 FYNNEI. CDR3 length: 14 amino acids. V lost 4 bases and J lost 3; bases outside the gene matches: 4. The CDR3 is CASSGDSRTDTQYF. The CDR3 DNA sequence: TGTGCCAGCAGTGGGGACAGCAGAACAGATACGCAGTATTTT.

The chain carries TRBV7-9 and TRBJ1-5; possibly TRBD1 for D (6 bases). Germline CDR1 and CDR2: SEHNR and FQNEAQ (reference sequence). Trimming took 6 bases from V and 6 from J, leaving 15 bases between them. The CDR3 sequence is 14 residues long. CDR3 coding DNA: TGTGCCAGCAGTCATTCTCAGGGGCTTCAGCCCCAGCATTTT. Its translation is CASSHSQGLQPQHF. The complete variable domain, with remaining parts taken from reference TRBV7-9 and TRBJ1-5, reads DTGVSQNPRHKITKRGQNVTFRCDPISEHNRLYWYRQTLGQGPEFLTYFQNEAQLEKSRLLSDRFSAERPKGSFSTLEIQRTEQGDSAMYLCASSHSQGLQPQHFGDGTRLSIL.

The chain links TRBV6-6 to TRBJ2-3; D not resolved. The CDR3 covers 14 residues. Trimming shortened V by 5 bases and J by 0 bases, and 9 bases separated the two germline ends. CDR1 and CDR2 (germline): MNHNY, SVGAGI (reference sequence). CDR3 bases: TGTGCCAGCAGTGCTCCGGCGAGCACAGATACGCAGTATTTT. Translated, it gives CASSAPASTDTQYF.

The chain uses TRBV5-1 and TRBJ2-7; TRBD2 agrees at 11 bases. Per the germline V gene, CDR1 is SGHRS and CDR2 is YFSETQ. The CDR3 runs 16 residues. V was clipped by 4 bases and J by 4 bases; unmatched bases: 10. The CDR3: CASSPNSGGAVYEQYF. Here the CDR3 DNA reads TGCGCCAGCAGCCCGAATAGCGGGGGGGCGGTGTACGAGCAGTACTTC.

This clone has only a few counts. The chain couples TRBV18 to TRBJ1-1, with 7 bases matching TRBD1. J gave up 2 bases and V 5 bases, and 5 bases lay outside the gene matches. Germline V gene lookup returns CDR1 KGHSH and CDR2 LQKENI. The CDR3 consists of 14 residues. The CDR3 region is CASSSTGDNTEAFF. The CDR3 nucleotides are TGTGCCAGCTCATCAACAGGGGATAACACTGAAGCTTTCTTT.